A single sample is the source of the 28 T cell receptor beta chains below, sequenced in a study of T cells after yellow fever vaccination. One entry per CDR3 protein results from TCRdb running MiXCR on the 5' RACE reads. The sample holds some 80,000 distinct CDR3 sequences; about an eighth are singletons and the top ten take 20% to 25%. Here the sequenced sample was CD8+ T cells not binding an NS4B(214-222) dextramer, sorted from PBMCs, taken less than 25 days after the first yellow fever vaccination. All receptors come from a man younger than 35 who received the YFV17D yellow fever vaccine.

This clonotype was seen more than once but under ten times. The chain uses TRBV6-5 and TRBJ2-4, with D perhaps matching TRBD2 (5 bases). This CDR3 contains 19 residues. In germline, CDR1 is MNHEY, CDR2 SVGAGI. V lost 2 bases and J lost 2, with 22 bases in between. CDR3 residues: CASSYRRPGLDVTKNIQYF. In nucleotides, the CDR3 is TGTGCCAGCAGTTACCGGCGCCCGGGATTAGACGTGACCAAAAACATTCAGTACTTC.

This clonotype was seen only a few times. The V call is TRBV29-1, the J call TRBJ2-2, with 10 bases identical to TRBD2. The CDR3 totals 12 residues. Trimming cost V 8 bases and J 7 bases; bases outside gene matches: 4. Per the germline V gene, CDR1 is SQVTM and CDR2 is ANQGSEA. This chain's CDR3 is CSLAGAGGELFF. As DNA, the CDR3 is TGCAGCCTAGCGGGGGCCGGCGGGGAGCTGTTTTTT.

CDR3 sequence: CASSRGMDEQYF. CDR3 sequence (DNA): TGTGCCAGTAGCCGCGGGATGGACGAGCAGTACTTC. The rearrangement joins TRBV19 to TRBJ2-7; tentatively, D is TRBD2 (6 bases). The CDR3 spans 12 residues. V was cut by 6 bases and J by 5 bases, with 11 bases left in between. Germline V gene lookup returns CDR1 LNHDA and CDR2 SQIVND (reference sequence). Complete variable domain (other parts from reference TRBV19 and TRBJ2-7): DGGITQSPKYLFRKEGQNVTLSCEQNLNHDAMYWYRQDPGQGLRLIYYSQIVNDFQKGDIAEGYSVSREKKESFPLTVTSAQKNPTAFYLCASSRGMDEQYFGPGTRLTVT.

This clonotype turned up a few times. The V gene is TRBV4-3, the J gene TRBJ1-4; D gene unclear. Deletions cut 0 bases from V and 2 bases from J, with 7 bases between. The CDR3 length is 15 residues. Germline V gene data show CDR1 as LGHNA and CDR2 as YSLEER. The CDR3 sequence: CASSQDMSTNEKLFF. CDR3 in DNA: TGCGCCAGCAGCCAAGATATGAGTACTAATGAAAAACTGTTTTTT.

The chain has TRBV6-1 and TRBJ2-1; no clear D gene. The germline V gene encodes CDR1 MNHNS and CDR2 SASEGT. V lost 6 bases and J 9 bases, leaving 33 bases between the germline ends. The CDR3 loop spans 19 amino acids. CDR3 in DNA: TGTGCCAGCAGACCCTCATCCCATAACATACTTGGGCTGAAGCCTGAGCAGTTCTTC. This sequence encodes CASRPSSHNILGLKPEQFF.

CDR3 protein: CSANSGTGGSHEQYV. CDR3 in DNA: TGCAGTGCTAATTCCGGGACAGGGGGCTCCCACGAGCAGTACGTC. The chain recombines TRBV20-1 with TRBJ2-7; 12 nucleotides agree with TRBD1. The germline V gene has CDR1 DFQATT and CDR2 SNEGSKA (reference sequence). The CDR3 is made up of 15 amino acids.

The V gene is TRBV27, the J gene TRBJ2-7, with unresolved D. Germline values: CDR1 MNHEY, CDR2 SMNVEV (reference sequence). The CDR3 runs 12 residues. Trimming left V 7 bases short and J 6 bases short, with 13 bases between. CDR3 region: CASTNASLEQYV. In DNA form, the CDR3 reads TGTGCCAGCACCAACGCCTCCCTCGAGCAGTACGTC.

V usage is TRBV11-3 and J usage is TRBJ2-1; 8 bases agree with TRBD1. The CDR3 extends over 14 amino acids. V lost 5 bases and J lost 8; bases outside the gene matches: 8. CDR1 and CDR2 from the germline V gene are SGHNT and YENEEA. CDR3 in DNA: TGTGCCAGCAGCCGGACAGGGTTCGTCGATGAGCAGTTCTTC. Protein: CASSRTGFVDEQFF.

This clonotype has more than one count but fewer than ten. The V and J genes are TRBV29-1 and TRBJ2-2, with 10 bases fitting TRBD1. J lost 3 bases, V lost 7 bases, and 20 bases had no gene match. There are 19 residues in the CDR3. Germline V CDR1 and CDR2: SQVTM, ANQGSEA. The CDR3 reads CSAPLWDRGRTPYTGELFF. The CDR3 DNA follows: TGCAGCGCGCCCCTGTGGGACAGGGGCCGGACCCCATACACCGGGGAGCTGTTTTTT.

The chain recombines TRBV30 with TRBJ2-1; the D gene is possibly TRBD1 (6 bases). This CDR3 has 14 amino acids. The V end was cut by 7 bases, the J end by 0 bases, with 13 bases between. The germline CDR1 and CDR2 sequences are GTSNPN and SVGIG (reference sequence). The CDR3 region has the DNA TGTGCCTTATCCGGACAGAGCTCCTACAATGAGCAGTTCTTC. It is translated as CALSGQSSYNEQFF.

V gene TRBV28 combines with J gene TRBJ2-1; D is possibly TRBD2 (6 bases). The CDR3 loop spans 14 amino acids. CDR1 and CDR2 (germline): MDHEN, SYDVKM. V shed 9 bases and J shed 0 bases, with 12 bases lying between them. CDR3 DNA sequence: TGTGCCAGTAGGGACTTGAGCTCCTACAATGAGCAGTTCTTC. Its protein is CASRDLSSYNEQFF.

This clonotype was detected a few times. The V and J genes are TRBV7-2 and TRBJ2-6; no clear D gene. V lost 3 bases and J 0 bases, leaving 6 bases between the germline ends. The CDR3 loop spans 15 amino acids. Germline CDR1 and CDR2: SGHTA and FQGNSA. The CDR3 DNA sequence: TGTGCCAGCAGCTTTCCGATCTCTGGGGCCAACGTCCTGACTTTC. Translated, it gives CASSFPISGANVLTF.

The gene calls are TRBV5-1 and TRBJ2-7, with TRBD1 identical over 9 bases. V was clipped by 3 bases and J by 3 bases; unmatched bases: 4. This CDR3 is built from 14 residues. CDR1 and CDR2 from the germline V gene are SGHRS and YFSETQ. The CDR3 DNA follows: TGCGCCAGCAGCTGGGTGGGACAGGGCTACGAGCAGTACTTC. The encoded protein is CASSWVGQGYEQYF.

This clonotype has more than one count but fewer than ten. This chain uses TRBV21-1 with TRBJ2-5; TRBD2 reflects the table's D call only, with no check against the DNA. TRBV21-1 is described as a pseudogene. The length of the CDR3 is 13 residues. CDR3 region: CASSTFTRETQYF. The DNA of the CDR3 is TGTGCCAGCAGCACCTTTACTAGAGAGACCCAGTACTTC.

This clonotype turned up a few times. The J gene is TRBJ2-4, the V gene TRBV28; D unclear. Germline assignment: CDR1 MDHEN and CDR2 SYDVKM. This CDR3 has 14 amino acids. Trimming pared 3 bases from V and 6 bases from J, leaving 12 bases between. The CDR3 nucleotides are TGTGCCAGCAGTTTGTTTGGCTCGGGAAACATTCAGTACTTC. Protein: CASSLFGSGNIQYF.

In its sample, this clonotype was seen a few times. The chain joins TRBV2 to TRBJ1-5; D gene ambiguous. This CDR3 contains 17 residues. V was cut by 3 bases and J by 2 bases, with 17 bases left in between. The germline V gene has CDR1 SNHLY and CDR2 FYNNEI. The CDR3, as DNA: TGTGCCAGCAGTGACAGATCGACGGACGCAGGCAATCAGCCCCAGCATTTT. Protein: CASSDRSTDAGNQPQHF.

As DNA, the CDR3 is TGTGCCAGCAGCCAAGGAGCCCGAGGCTACGAAAAACTGTTTTTT. The encoded protein is CASSQGARGYEKLFF. The chain has TRBV14 and TRBJ1-4; no clear D gene. Germline assignment: CDR1 SGHDN and CDR2 FVKESK. This CDR3 contains 15 residues. V lost 1 base and J 8 bases, leaving 14 bases between the germline ends.

The chain couples TRBV4-1 to TRBJ2-1; D is unclear. V shed 1 base and J shed 7 bases, with 11 bases lying between them. The germline V gene has CDR1 MGHRA and CDR2 YSYEKL. CDR3 length: 14 residues. CDR3 loop: CASSQVGLWNEQFF. CDR3 nucleotide sequence: TGCGCCAGCAGCCAAGTCGGGTTGTGGAATGAGCAGTTCTTC.

The chain has TRBV5-1 and TRBJ2-7; the D is unclear. V was cut by 0 bases and J by 3 bases, with 10 bases left in between. The CDR3 covers 14 residues. Germline CDR1 is SGHRS and CDR2 is YFSETQ. In nucleotides, the CDR3 is TGCGCCAGCAGCTTGGTTCCGGCCAACTACGAGCAGTACTTC. This sequence encodes CASSLVPANYEQYF.

This clonotype has more than one count but fewer than ten. The chain carries TRBV5-1 and TRBJ2-1; D is perhaps TRBD1 (5 bases). CDR1 is SGHRS, CDR2 YFSETQ, per germline. The V end lost 2 bases, the J end lost 1 base, and 10 bases lay between the germline ends. The CDR3 spans 15 residues. CDR3 sequence reads: CASSLGVASYNEQFF. The CDR3 nucleotides are TGCGCCAGCAGCTTAGGGGTTGCATCCTACAATGAGCAGTTCTTC. Based on the CDR3 plus reference TRBV5-1 and TRBJ2-1, the full variable domain is KAGVTQTPRYLIKTRGQQVTLSCSPISGHRSVSWYQQTPGQGLQFLFEYFSETQRNKGNFPGRFSGRQFSNSRSEMNVSTLELGDSALYLCASSLGVASYNEQFFGPGTRLTVL.

This clonotype was counted a few times. The chain carries TRBV4-1 and TRBJ2-5; perhaps TRBD2 as D (6 bases). Germline CDR1 MGHRA, CDR2 YSYEKL. This CDR3 contains 20 residues. Trimming left V 0 bases short and J 2 bases short, with 25 bases between. The CDR3 region is CASSQEIDFGISGFQETQYF. The CDR3 DNA is TGCGCCAGCAGCCAAGAGATCGATTTCGGGATTAGCGGCTTTCAAGAGACCCAGTACTTC.

This clonotype has a handful of counts. The chain links TRBV12-3 or TRBV12-4 to TRBJ1-4; 8 bases fit TRBD1. The CDR3 is 15 residues long. Trimming at V came to 6 bases and at J to 1 base, leaving 4 bases not matched to a gene. The CDR3 nucleotides read TGTGCCAGCAGCCCCGACAGGGGAACTAATGAAAAACTGTTTTTT. Translated, it gives CASSPDRGTNEKLFF.

The rearrangement uses TRBV29-1 and TRBJ2-1; TRBD2 aligns across 11 bases. Germline V gene sequence: CDR1 SQVTM, CDR2 ANQGSEA. V was pared by 1 base and J by 2 bases, with 7 bases of the junction left unmatched. This CDR3 comprises 17 residues. The CDR3 spells CSVEVTSGGAAYNEQFF. The CDR3, as DNA: TGCAGCGTTGAAGTTACTAGCGGGGGAGCGGCCTACAATGAGCAGTTCTTC.

This clonotype was detected a few times. This chain joins TRBV5-1 and TRBJ2-1, with TRBD2 matching over 11 bases. The CDR3 runs 19 residues. CDR1 is SGHRS and CDR2 is YFSETQ in the germline V gene. Trimming removed 0 bases from V and 0 bases from J; junction bases left unmatched: 8. The CDR3 loop reads CASSLAGLAGGLSYNEQFF. The DNA for the CDR3 is TGCGCCAGCAGCTTGGCCGGGCTAGCGGGGGGCCTCTCCTACAATGAGCAGTTCTTC.

The rearrangement links TRBV6-5 to TRBJ2-5; 7 bases match TRBD1. CDR3 size: 16 residues. V shed 4 bases and J 5 bases; nucleotides not matched to a gene: 13. CDR1 is MNHEY, CDR2 SVGAGI, per germline. The CDR3, as DNA: TGTGCCAGCAGTTTAGGTCAGATAACAGGGGAGGAGACCCAGTACTTC. Its protein is CASSLGQITGEETQYF.

This clonotype was seen a few times. CDR3 residues: CASSLPGLAGGPRNEQFF. The DNA of the CDR3 is TGTGCCAGCAGCCTACCGGGACTAGCGGGGGGGCCTAGGAATGAGCAGTTCTTC. This chain uses TRBV4-2 with TRBJ2-1, with 16 bases matching TRBD2. The CDR3 length is 18 residues. Germline V CDR1 and CDR2: LGHNA, YNFKEQ. V gave up 4 bases and J gave up 7 bases; unmatched junction bases: 10.

The chain links TRBV5-4 to TRBJ1-1; the match to TRBD1 covers 9 bases. The V and J ends lost 4 bases and 7 bases, in that order; junction bases with no gene match: 8. Germline CDR1 SGHNT, CDR2 YYREEE (reference sequence). This CDR3 is built from 14 residues. The DNA of the CDR3 is TGTGCCAGCAGCCTAAACACAGGGGGCGGTGAAGCTTTCTTT. Translating gives CASSLNTGGGEAFF.

The table lists this clonotype with a few counts. The CDR3 region is CASSQGRAANEKLFF. CDR3 in DNA: TGCGCCAGCAGCCAAGGACGGGCAGCTAATGAAAAACTGTTTTTT. The chain couples TRBV4-3 to TRBJ1-4, with unresolved D. CDR1 and CDR2 (germline): LGHNA, YSLEER. The CDR3 is 15 amino acids. Deletions cut 1 base from V and 3 bases from J, with 9 bases between.